This T cell receptor beta chain was sequenced during a study of T cell responses to AZD1222 COVID-19 vaccine. Study information: Some second doses came at about 4 weeks and others at about 12 weeks; these were pooled. Study-level results: Females made up more of the donors, who were largely white British, and clonal diversity may have come out too low. Repertoire sampling was restricted to post-peak T cell response timepoints. The study identified only a handful of AZD1222 recipients as seropositive at baseline.

Germline V CDR1 and CDR2: MDHEN, SYDVKM. CDR3 length: 19 amino acids. Trimming took 3 bases from V and 0 from J, leaving 18 bases between them. Remarks on this clone: Its target is not known.

Clones were read by immunoSEQ multiplex PCR, and TCRdb kept only the in-frame ones, dropping some. Seen here are some 84,000 clones, about 87% observed once, and the top ten hold roughly 15%. Sequenced material: peripheral blood, taken on day 0 of AZD1222 vaccination. The chain has TRBV28 and TRBJ1-6, with D possibly TRBD1 on 5 matching bases. This TCR derives from an adult in good health. The chain's CDR3 is CASSLRDSRANSYNSPLHF. The CDR3, as DNA: TGTGCCAGCAGTTTGAGGGACTCCCGGGCTAACTCCTATAATTCACCCCTCCACTTT.